The sequence of this TCR beta chain was determined in a study of CD8+ T cells in alopecia areata. This sample's treatment: oral pan-JAK inhibitor, 5-10 mg twice daily. Germline-derived CDR1 and CDR2 are SQVTM and ANQGSEA. The CDR3 loop spans 10 amino acids. Deletions cut 7 bases from V and 11 bases from J, with 13 bases between. This clone was seen only a few times. RNA was extracted and reverse transcribed into cDNA as the sequencing template. Data came from immunoSEQ multiplex PCR; TCRdb stores just in-frame clones and leaves some out. In the table there are roughly 190,000 clones, more than 55% of which are singletons.

Sequenced material: CD4+ T cells sorted from blood, taken at week 4, from a patient treated with tofacitinib. This clonotype was obtained from a human donor with alopecia areata. This rearrangement joins TRBV29-1 to TRBJ2-3; D is ambiguous. CDR3 loop: CSALGWEQYF. The DNA of the CDR3 is TGCAGCGCCCTCGGGTGGGAGCAGTATTTT.